A single sample is the source of the 30 T cell receptor beta chains below, sequenced in a study of T cell responses to AZD1222 COVID-19 vaccine. TCRdb's table, derived via immunoSEQ multiplex PCR, lists solely in-frame clones and lacks some. The data show around 99,000 clones, approximately 85% seen once. The sequencing here drew on peripheral blood, taken on day 0 of MenACWY control vaccination. The receptors were sampled from an adult in good health.

The genes are TRBV6-2 or TRBV6-3 and TRBJ1-4; D not resolved. Germline CDR1 and CDR2: MNHEY and SVGEGT. V lost 6 bases to trimming and J lost 0 bases, with 14 bases between them. The CDR3 spans 16 residues. CDR3 in DNA: TGTGCCAGCAGCTCGGTAGTTTTTGCAACTAATGAAAAACTGTTTTTT. It is translated as CASSSVVFATNEKLFF.

This chain uses TRBV6-5 with TRBJ2-2, with no clear D. With 7 bases removed from V and 7 bases from J, the gap between germline ends came to 13 bases. CDR1 and CDR2 from the germline V gene are MNHEY and SVGAGI. This CDR3 has 13 amino acids. For the CDR3, the DNA is TGTGCCAGCAAAGTAGGCGCCGGCGGGGAGCTGTTTTTT. It translates to CASKVGAGGELFF.

V and J are TRBV6-6 and TRBJ2-1; perhaps TRBD2 as D (6 bases). This CDR3 has 15 residues. The germline V gene has CDR1 MNHNY and CDR2 SVGAGI (reference sequence). V was shortened by 4 bases and J by 1 base, with 11 bases between the two germline ends. The CDR3 region has the DNA TGTGCCAGCAGTTCCTTGGGGAGGTCCTACAATGAGCAGTTCTTC. Translating it yields CASSSLGRSYNEQFF.

This chain joins TRBV20-1 and TRBJ2-7; D is perhaps TRBD2 (5 bases). The CDR3 covers 11 residues. Trimming removed 3 bases from V and 2 bases from J, with 5 bases in between. Per the germline V gene, CDR1 is DFQATT and CDR2 is SNEGSKA (reference sequence). CDR3 region: CSAREAYEQYF. The CDR3 bases are TGCAGTGCTAGGGAGGCCTACGAGCAGTACTTC.

This sequence joins TRBV29-1 and TRBJ1-2, with 10 bases identical to TRBD1. CDR1 SQVTM and CDR2 ANQGSEA come from the germline V gene. The CDR3 has 13 residues. The V and J ends lost 1 base and 6 bases, in that order; junction bases with no gene match: 2. CDR3 in amino acids: CSVEGTGGHGYTF. In nucleotides, the CDR3 is TGCAGCGTTGAAGGGACAGGGGGGCATGGCTACACCTTC. The complete variable domain, with remaining parts taken from reference TRBV29-1 and TRBJ1-2, reads SAVISQKPSRDICQRGTSLTIQCQVDSQVTMMFWYRQQPGQSLTLIATANQGSEATYESGFVIDKFPISRPNLTFSTLTVSNMSPEDSSIYLCSVEGTGGHGYTFGSGTRLTVV.

This chain uses TRBV11-2 with TRBJ2-2, with D tentatively TRBD1 or TRBD2 (5 bases each). Trimming left V 9 bases short and J 2 bases short, with 13 bases between. CDR1 SGHAT and CDR2 FQNNGV come from the germline V gene. The CDR3 runs to 14 residues. The CDR3 DNA sequence: TGTGCCAGTGGGGGACCAGGAAACACCGGGGAGCTGTTTTTT. It codes for CASGGPGNTGELFF.

The rearrangement joins TRBV5-1 to TRBJ2-6; D unresolved. Trimming removed 2 bases from V and 4 bases from J, with 4 bases in between. Germline V gene data show CDR1 as SGHRS and CDR2 as YFSETQ. The CDR3 has 13 amino acids. Here the CDR3 DNA reads TGCGCCAGCAGCTTTACAGGGGCCAACGTCCTGACTTTC. Its translation: CASSFTGANVLTF.

The CDR3 DNA reads as TGCGCCAGCAGCTTGGATAGCTCTGGAAACACCATATATTTT. This codes for CASSLDSSGNTIYF. The chain carries TRBV5-1 and TRBJ1-3; D is undetermined. This CDR3 has 14 amino acids. Germline V gene lookup returns CDR1 SGHRS and CDR2 YFSETQ. The ends were cut back, 0 bases at V and 0 bases at J, with 4 bases in the middle.

The rearrangement joins TRBV19 to TRBJ1-2; maybe TRBD1 (5 bases). V lost 8 bases and J 4 bases, leaving 14 bases between the germline ends. Per the germline V gene, CDR1 is LNHDA and CDR2 is SQIVND (reference sequence). The CDR3 loop spans 13 amino acids. CDR3: CASGGTPPYGYTF. The DNA of the CDR3 is TGTGCCAGTGGGGGGACCCCCCCCTATGGCTACACCTTC. The variable domain in full, with the rest retrieved from reference TRBV19 and TRBJ1-2, is DGGITQSPKYLFRKEGQNVTLSCEQNLNHDAMYWYRQDPGQGLRLIYYSQIVNDFQKGDIAEGYSVSREKKESFPLTVTSAQKNPTAFYLCASGGTPPYGYTFGSGTRLTVV.

The genes are TRBV6-5 and TRBJ1-1, with D hard to call. V gave up 6 bases and J gave up 0 bases, with 11 bases separating them. Germline loops: CDR1 MNHEY, CDR2 SVGAGI. The CDR3 has 14 amino acids. CDR3 in DNA: TGTGCCAGCAGCCCGGGGAGCATGAACACTGAAGCTTTCTTT. Protein sequence: CASSPGSMNTEAFF.

The V call is TRBV7-3, the J call TRBJ2-1, with a possible D match to TRBD1 (5 bases). The CDR3 runs to 14 residues. Looked up from germline, CDR1 is SGHTA and CDR2 is FQGTGA. V was shortened by 5 bases and J by 5 bases, with 13 bases between the two germline ends. The CDR3 sequence: CASSLWQGNNEQFF. CDR3 DNA: TGTGCCAGCAGCCTATGGCAGGGTAACAATGAGCAGTTCTTC.

This clone has just one count. The rearrangement links TRBV5-4 to TRBJ1-4; 12 nucleotides align to TRBD1. Germline values: CDR1 SGHNT, CDR2 YYREEE (reference sequence). The CDR3 is made up of 15 amino acids. J gave up 5 bases and V 6 bases, and 5 bases lay outside the gene matches. The CDR3 coding sequence is TGTGCCAGCACCCGGGACAGGGGGCGAAATGAAAAACTGTTTTTT. This sequence encodes CASTRDRGRNEKLFF. Looking up the rest from reference TRBV5-4 and TRBJ1-4 gives the full variable domain: ETGVTQSPTHLIKTRGQQVTLRCSSQSGHNTVSWYQQALGQGPQFIFQYYREEENGRGNFPPRFSGLQFPNYSSELNVNALELDDSALYLCASTRDRGRNEKLFFGSGTQLSVL.

The V and J genes are TRBV9 and TRBJ2-3; no clear D gene. Trimming removed 0 bases at V and 4 bases at J, with 18 bases between. Germline assignment: CDR1 SGDLS and CDR2 YYNGEE. The CDR3 totals 17 residues. The CDR3 is CASSVAYGRDPPDTQYF. The CDR3 nucleotides read TGTGCCAGCAGCGTAGCTTACGGGCGCGATCCCCCAGATACGCAGTATTTT.

This sequence joins TRBV12-3 or TRBV12-4 and TRBJ2-1; TRBD2 matches 9 bases. This CDR3 region has 13 residues. V gave up 3 bases and J gave up 10 bases; unmatched junction bases: 4. CDR3 in DNA: TGTGCCAGCAGTTTTTCGCGGGAGGGCGAGCAGTTCTTC. It translates to CASSFSREGEQFF.

This chain connects TRBV11-2 to TRBJ1-6, with 9 bases that match TRBD1. Trimming removed 2 bases from V and 7 bases from J; junction bases left unmatched: 3. The germline CDR1 and CDR2 sequences are SGHAT and FQNNGV. This CDR3 contains 15 residues. Here the CDR3 reads CASSLMGTGNSPLHF. In nucleotides, the CDR3 is TGTGCCAGCAGCTTAATGGGGACAGGGAATTCACCCCTCCACTTT.

V usage is TRBV12-3 or TRBV12-4 and J usage is TRBJ2-7, with D possibly matching TRBD1 (6 bases). V lost 5 bases to trimming and J lost 2 bases, with 10 bases between them. The CDR3 contains 13 residues. DNA for the CDR3: TGTGCCAGCAGTCCGACAGGTCCCTACGAGCAGTACTTC. Translation: CASSPTGPYEQYF.

This CDR3 is CASSPSDGNTIYF. Written as DNA, the CDR3 is TGTGCCAGCAGCCCGTCGGACGGCAACACCATATATTTT. The V call is TRBV4-2, the J call TRBJ1-3; D is ambiguous. CDR3 length equals 13 residues. The V gene's germline CDR1 is LGHNA and CDR2 YNFKEQ. Trimming stripped 4 bases from V and 7 bases from J, with 11 bases between.

This chain links TRBV6-2 or TRBV6-3 with TRBJ1-5; D unresolved. V lost 1 base to trimming and J lost 5 bases, with 6 bases between them. The germline CDR1 and CDR2 sequences are MNHEY and SVGEGT. This CDR3 has 13 amino acids. CDR3 DNA sequence: TGTGCCAGCAGTTACTACGTCTATCAGCCCCAGCATTTT. It translates to CASSYYVYQPQHF.

V is TRBV7-2 and J is TRBJ2-3; 7 bases fit TRBD2. The CDR3 extends over 15 amino acids. Germline CDR1 reads SGHTA; CDR2 reads FQGNSA. V trimming: 1 base; J trimming: 2 bases; junction bases outside the gene matches: 3. The CDR3, as DNA: TGTGCCAGCAGCTTAGAGGGAGGGGTCACAGATACGCAGTATTTT. Its translation: CASSLEGGVTDTQYF.

The chain recombines TRBV7-2 with TRBJ1-6, with D perhaps matching TRBD1 (6 bases). The CDR3 covers 18 residues. Germline V CDR1 and CDR2: SGHTA, FQGNSA. V gave up 5 bases and J gave up 0 bases, with 17 bases separating them. Here the CDR3 DNA reads TGTGCCAGCAGCCCTCAAGGGGGGAGGAGCTCCTATAATTCACCCCTCCACTTT. It is translated as CASSPQGGRSSYNSPLHF.

This chain joins TRBV19 and TRBJ2-7; TRBD1 matches at 7 bases. The CDR3 totals 13 residues. Germline V CDR1 and CDR2: LNHDA, SQIVND (reference sequence). With V trimmed by 5 bases and J by 3 bases, 4 bases remained unmatched. This CDR3 reads CASSPRTGYEQYF. Here the CDR3 DNA reads TGTGCCAGTAGTCCTCGGACAGGCTACGAGCAGTACTTC.

The chain is built from TRBV29-1 and TRBJ2-3, with TRBD2 identical over 10 bases. The CDR3 has 15 amino acids. The germline CDR1 and CDR2 sequences are SQVTM and ANQGSEA. J gave up 6 bases and V 4 bases, and 10 bases lay outside the gene matches. The chain's CDR3 is CSVGDLAGELDTQYF. DNA of the CDR3: TGCAGCGTTGGGGACCTAGCGGGGGAGTTGGATACGCAGTATTTT.

This chain connects TRBV5-1 to TRBJ2-1; 9 positions agree with TRBD2. The germline V gene has CDR1 SGHRS and CDR2 YFSETQ. The CDR3 totals 14 residues. Germline trimming cut 4 bases from V and 8 bases from J; bases unmatched to any gene: 7. CDR3 amino acids: CASSVSGGRDEQFF. The CDR3 DNA sequence: TGCGCCAGCAGCGTTAGCGGGGGCAGGGATGAGCAGTTCTTC. The variable domain in full, completed from reference TRBV5-1 and TRBJ2-1, reads KAGVTQTPRYLIKTRGQQVTLSCSPISGHRSVSWYQQTPGQGLQFLFEYFSETQRNKGNFPGRFSGRQFSNSRSEMNVSTLELGDSALYLCASSVSGGRDEQFFGPGTRLTVL.

This clone was observed a single time. This chain links TRBV7-2 with TRBJ1-3; no clear D. The V gene's germline CDR1 is SGHTA and CDR2 FQGNSA. The CDR3 contains 15 residues. The V and J ends lost 4 bases and 4 bases respectively, with 14 bases between them. The CDR3 DNA reads TGTGCCAGCAGCTCCGGTCGTTGGCAGGGAAACACCATATATTTT. This sequence encodes CASSSGRWQGNTIYF.

V usage is TRBV19 and J usage is TRBJ1-2; a possible D gene is TRBD1 (6 bases). Trimming took off 6 bases at V and 4 bases at J, with 12 bases between the two ends. Germline V gives CDR1 LNHDA, CDR2 SQIVND (reference sequence). CDR3 length: 13 amino acids. The CDR3 is CASRRTDTYGYTF. The CDR3 DNA is TGTGCCAGTAGGCGGACAGACACCTATGGCTACACCTTC.

The V and J genes are TRBV7-2 and TRBJ2-2; 10 nucleotides agree with TRBD2. Germline CDR1 SGHTA, CDR2 FQGNSA. CDR3 length: 16 amino acids. The J segment lost 7 bases and the V segment lost 1 base, leaving 6 bases of the junction unmatched. CDR3 sequence reads: CASSLEAGGVHGELFF. The CDR3 nucleotides are TGTGCCAGCAGCTTAGAAGCGGGAGGGGTTCACGGGGAGCTGTTTTTT.

This chain joins TRBV29-1 and TRBJ2-1; TRBD1 is a possible D gene (5 bases). CDR1 is SQVTM and CDR2 is ANQGSEA in the germline V gene. Trimming removed 3 bases from V and 7 bases from J, with 10 bases in between. The CDR3 has 12 amino acids. The CDR3, as DNA: TGCAGCGTTGAGGGGCCTGGGAATGAGCAGTTCTTC. Translating gives CSVEGPGNEQFF.

The chain employs TRBV4-1 and TRBJ2-7; TRBD2 matches at 12 bases. The V gene end was trimmed by 2 bases and the J gene end by 6 bases; junction bases not matched to a gene: 5. The germline CDR1 and CDR2 sequences are MGHRA and YSYEKL. The CDR3 spans 15 residues. The CDR3 is CASSQFQLAGGEQYF. The CDR3 DNA follows: TGCGCCAGCAGCCAATTCCAACTAGCGGGAGGCGAGCAGTACTTC.

The chain is built from TRBV7-2 and TRBJ2-1; 13 bases are shared with TRBD2. The CDR3 sequence is 14 residues long. V dropped 5 bases and J dropped 10; count of bases not matched to a gene: 5. Germline V gene lookup returns CDR1 SGHTA and CDR2 FQGNSA. This CDR3 reads CASSPGLAGEEQFF. CDR3 DNA: TGTGCCAGCAGCCCTGGACTAGCGGGGGAGGAGCAGTTCTTC.

This chain links TRBV28 with TRBJ1-1, with no clear D. The CDR3 has 12 residues. Germline CDR1 reads MDHEN; CDR2 reads SYDVKM. V lost 4 bases and J 8 bases, leaving 11 bases between the germline ends. CDR3 DNA: TGTGCCAGCAGTTCCGGGTGGAGGGAAGCTTTCTTT. Amino acids: CASSSGWREAFF.